What follows are 5 T cell receptor beta chains derived from one specimen sequenced in a study of CD8 T cells in Susac syndrome (dated by TCRdb to between 2018 and 2021). The library was built by means of the immunoSEQ multiplex PCR assay. RNA was extracted with the RNeasy kit and about 0.5 to 1 ug was reverse transcribed using random hexamers. Clones were called with MiXCR by TCRdb after fastp trimmed the public reads at Q25, and only in-frame beta chains were retained. Identical CDR3 proteins give one entry, which carries the most common genes and DNA. The sample has around 50,000 distinct CDR3 sequences on record, around 92% of them singletons. In total, the top ten clones hold about 0.41% of the sample. Sample: CD8+ T cells from PBMCs. The receptor set was obtained from a human donor in good health.

For the CDR3, the DNA is TGTGCCAGCAACGGACAGGCGAGCTACAATGAGCAGTTCTTC. This sequence encodes CASNGQASYNEQFF. V is TRBV6-2 or TRBV6-3 and J is TRBJ2-1; 7 bases match TRBD1. Per the germline V gene, CDR1 is MNHEY and CDR2 is SVGEGT. The CDR3 is made up of 14 amino acids. The junction had 6 bases not matched to a gene; V was cut back by 7 bases and J by 3 bases.

The chain employs TRBV7-2 and TRBJ2-1; 11 bases map to TRBD2. The V gene's germline CDR1 is SGHTA and CDR2 FQGNSA. V dropped 3 bases and J dropped 2; count of bases not matched to a gene: 6. The CDR3 covers 17 residues. The CDR3 bases are TGTGCCAGCAGCTTGGACGGACTAGCGGGCCCCTACAATGAGCAGTTCTTC. The encoded protein is CASSLDGLAGPYNEQFF.

In its sample, this clonotype was seen once. This chain connects TRBV15 to TRBJ2-1, with 7 bases matching TRBD2. Germline V gene sequence: CDR1 LNHNV, CDR2 YYDKDF (reference sequence). J gave up 3 bases and V 1 base, and 3 bases lay outside the gene matches. The CDR3 runs 15 residues. The DNA of the CDR3 is TGTGCCACCAGCAGAGTAGCGGGCAGCTACAATGAGCAGTTCTTC. Its protein product is CATSRVAGSYNEQFF.

This sequence joins TRBV7-2 and TRBJ2-3; TRBD2 matches at 8 bases. The germline CDR1 and CDR2 sequences are SGHTA and FQGNSA. This CDR3 has 17 residues. Trimming removed 1 base from V and 0 bases from J; junction bases left unmatched: 6. The CDR3 DNA follows: TGTGCCAGCAGCTTAGAGGTTAGCGGGATTAGCACAGATACGCAGTATTTT. Its translation: CASSLEVSGISTDTQYF.

V is TRBV27 and J is TRBJ2-1; unclear D gene. V gave up 3 bases and J gave up 2 bases, with 5 bases separating them. Germline V gene lookup returns CDR1 MNHEY and CDR2 SMNVEV (reference sequence). This CDR3 comprises 13 residues. Here the CDR3 DNA reads TGTGCCAGCAGTTTGACCCCCTACAATGAGCAGTTCTTC. Translation: CASSLTPYNEQFF.